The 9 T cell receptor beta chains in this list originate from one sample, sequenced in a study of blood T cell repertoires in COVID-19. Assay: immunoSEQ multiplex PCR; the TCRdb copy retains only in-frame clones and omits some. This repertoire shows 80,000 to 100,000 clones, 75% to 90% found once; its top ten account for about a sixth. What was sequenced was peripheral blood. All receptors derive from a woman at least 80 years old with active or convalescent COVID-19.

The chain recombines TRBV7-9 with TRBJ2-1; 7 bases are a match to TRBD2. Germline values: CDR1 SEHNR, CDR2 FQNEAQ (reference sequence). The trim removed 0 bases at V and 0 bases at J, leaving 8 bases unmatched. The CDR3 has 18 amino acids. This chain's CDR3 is CASSLAGGMISSYNEQFF. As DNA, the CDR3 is TGTGCCAGCAGCTTAGCGGGAGGGATGATTAGCTCCTACAATGAGCAGTTCTTC.

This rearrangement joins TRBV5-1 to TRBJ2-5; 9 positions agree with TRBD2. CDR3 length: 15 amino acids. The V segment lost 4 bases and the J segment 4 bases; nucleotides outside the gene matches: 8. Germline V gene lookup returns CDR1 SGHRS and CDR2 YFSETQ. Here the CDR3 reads CASSLGLAGRETQYF. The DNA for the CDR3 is TGCGCCAGCAGCCTGGGACTAGCAGGACGAGAGACCCAGTACTTC.

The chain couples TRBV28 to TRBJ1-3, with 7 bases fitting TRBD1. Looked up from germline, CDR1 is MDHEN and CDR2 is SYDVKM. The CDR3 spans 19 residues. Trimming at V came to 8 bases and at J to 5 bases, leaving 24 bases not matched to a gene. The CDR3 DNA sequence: TGTGCCAGCTGCCCGGTTCGGACAGGACGAAGATGGGATCGAAACACCATATATTTT. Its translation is CASCPVRTGRRWDRNTIYF.

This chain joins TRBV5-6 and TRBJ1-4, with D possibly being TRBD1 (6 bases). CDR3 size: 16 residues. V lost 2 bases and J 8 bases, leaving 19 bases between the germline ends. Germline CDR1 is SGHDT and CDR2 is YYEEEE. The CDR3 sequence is CASSFRIQGSDEKLFF. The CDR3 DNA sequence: TGTGCCAGCAGCTTTCGAATACAGGGATCAGACGAAAAACTGTTTTTT.

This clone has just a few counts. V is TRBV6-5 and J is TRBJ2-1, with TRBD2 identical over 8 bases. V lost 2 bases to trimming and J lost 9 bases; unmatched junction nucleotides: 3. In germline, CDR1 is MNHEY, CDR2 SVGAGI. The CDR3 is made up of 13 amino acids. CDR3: CASSYAGLGEQFF. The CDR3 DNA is TGTGCCAGCAGTTACGCGGGACTAGGTGAGCAGTTCTTC.

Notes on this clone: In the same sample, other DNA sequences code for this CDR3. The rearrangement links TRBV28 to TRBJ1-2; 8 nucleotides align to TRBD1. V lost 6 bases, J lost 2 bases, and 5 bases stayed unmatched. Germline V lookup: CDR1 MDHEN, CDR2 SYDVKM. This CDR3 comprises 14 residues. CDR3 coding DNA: TGTGCCAGCAGCACGACAGGGGCAAACTATGGCTACACCTTC. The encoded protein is CASSTTGANYGYTF.

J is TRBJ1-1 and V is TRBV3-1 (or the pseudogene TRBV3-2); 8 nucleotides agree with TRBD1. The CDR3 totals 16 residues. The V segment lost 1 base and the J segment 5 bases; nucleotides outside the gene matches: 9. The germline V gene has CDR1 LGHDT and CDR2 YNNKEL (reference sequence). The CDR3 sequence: CASSQGQQGVGTEAFF. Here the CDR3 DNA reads TGTGCCAGCAGCCAAGGCCAACAGGGGGTAGGAACTGAAGCTTTCTTT.

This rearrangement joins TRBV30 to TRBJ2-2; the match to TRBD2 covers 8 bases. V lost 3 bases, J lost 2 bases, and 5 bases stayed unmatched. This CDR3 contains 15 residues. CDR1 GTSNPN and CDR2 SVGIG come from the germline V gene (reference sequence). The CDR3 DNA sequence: TGTGCCTGGAGGCCGGGGGGGCAAAACACCGGGGAGCTGTTTTTT. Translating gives CAWRPGGQNTGELFF.

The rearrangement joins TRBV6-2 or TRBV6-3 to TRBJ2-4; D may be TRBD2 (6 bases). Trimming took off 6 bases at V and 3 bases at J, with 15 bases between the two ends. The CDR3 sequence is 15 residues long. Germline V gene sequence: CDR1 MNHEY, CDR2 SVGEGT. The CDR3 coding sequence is TGTGCCAGCAGCCGAGCTCAGGGAGGCAAAAACATTCAGTACTTC. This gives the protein CASSRAQGGKNIQYF.